This TCR beta chain was recovered during a study of blood T cell repertoires in COVID-19. Study summary: Spain, Italy and the United States supplied samples that represented acute and convalescent COVID-19. The analysed material was cDNA or gDNA that came from T cells, B-cell-depleted T cells, or PBMCs.

Per the original data handling: How many nucleated cells were present was estimated from reference gene primer amplification. Sequencing used immunoSEQ multiplex PCR; TCRdb keeps in-frame clones, though not all of them. V and J calls and clone size follow that table, whereas D and trimming were derived from the DNA. The sample lists roughly 230,000 clones, 75% to 85% seen once, with approximately 7.4% in the top ten. Germline V gene lookup returns CDR1 SGHRS and CDR2 YFSETQ. The CDR3 has 14 residues. V dropped 4 bases and J dropped 4; count of bases not matched to a gene: 7. Input material: peripheral blood. This receptor was obtained from a woman between 45 and 60 years old with acute or convalescent COVID-19. J is TRBJ2-5 and V is TRBV5-1; 7 positions agree with TRBD1. The CDR3 bases are TGCGCCAGCAGCGGTCAGACAGGGCCAGAGACCCAGTACTTC. Protein sequence: CASSGQTGPETQYF.